Below are 2 T cell receptor beta chains sequenced from a single sample in a study of CD4 T cells in relation to SARS-CoV-2 and coronaviruses. The unexposed donors gave CD4+ T cells in 2011-2018, prior to COVID-19. TCRdb's table, derived via immunoSEQ multiplex PCR, lists solely in-frame clones and lacks some. The repertoire holds about 59,000 clones, with about nine tenths as singletons. The sequencing sample was made of memory CD4+ T cells from PBMCs. The receptors were gathered from a human donor in good health.

This clone came up a few times. The rearrangement uses TRBV30 and TRBJ2-7; TRBD1 agrees at 8 bases. Germline lookup yields CDR1 GTSNPN and CDR2 SVGIG (reference sequence). V was pared by 5 bases and J by 2 bases, with 8 bases of the junction left unmatched. This CDR3 region has 14 residues. The CDR3 loop reads CAWDQGARAYEQYF. The CDR3 nucleotides are TGTGCCTGGGATCAGGGGGCGCGAGCCTACGAGCAGTACTTC.

The genes are TRBV6-5 and TRBJ1-1; 8 bases match TRBD1. The CDR3 extends over 14 amino acids. Germline CDR1 reads MNHEY; CDR2 reads SVGAGI. V gave up 5 bases and J gave up 5 bases; unmatched junction bases: 7. The CDR3 spells CASSPGQVNTEAFF. The DNA for the CDR3 is TGTGCCAGCAGTCCGGGACAGGTAAATACTGAAGCTTTCTTT.